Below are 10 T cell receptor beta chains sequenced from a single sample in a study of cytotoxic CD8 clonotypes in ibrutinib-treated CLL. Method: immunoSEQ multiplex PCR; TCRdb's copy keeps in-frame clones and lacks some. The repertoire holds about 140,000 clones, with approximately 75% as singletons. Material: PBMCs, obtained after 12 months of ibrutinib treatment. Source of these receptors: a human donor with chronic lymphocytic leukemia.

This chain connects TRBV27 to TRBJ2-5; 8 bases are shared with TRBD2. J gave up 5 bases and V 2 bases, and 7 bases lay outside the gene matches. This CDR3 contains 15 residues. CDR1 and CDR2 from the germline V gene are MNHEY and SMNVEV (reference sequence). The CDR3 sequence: CASSLREGPLETQYF. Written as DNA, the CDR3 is TGTGCCAGCAGTTTACGGGAGGGCCCTCTGGAGACCCAGTACTTC.

The CDR3: CASSLSEYNEQFF. DNA for the CDR3: TGTGCCAGCAGCTTATCAGAGTACAATGAGCAGTTCTTC. J is TRBJ2-1 and V is TRBV7-3; no definite D call. The germline CDR1 and CDR2 sequences are SGHTA and FQGTGA. The CDR3 totals 13 residues. Trimming pared 2 bases from V and 4 bases from J, leaving 6 bases between.

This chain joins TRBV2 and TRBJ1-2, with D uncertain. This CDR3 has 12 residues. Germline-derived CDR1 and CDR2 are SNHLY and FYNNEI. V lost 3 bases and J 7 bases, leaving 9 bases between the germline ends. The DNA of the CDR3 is TGTGCCAGCAGTGATGGGAGACCTGGCTACACCTTC. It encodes CASSDGRPGYTF.

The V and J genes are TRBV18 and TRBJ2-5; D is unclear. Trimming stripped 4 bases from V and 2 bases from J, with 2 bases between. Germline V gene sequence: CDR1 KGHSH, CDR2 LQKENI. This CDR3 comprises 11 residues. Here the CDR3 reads CASSQQETQYF. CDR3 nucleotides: TGTGCCAGCTCACAACAAGAGACCCAGTACTTC.

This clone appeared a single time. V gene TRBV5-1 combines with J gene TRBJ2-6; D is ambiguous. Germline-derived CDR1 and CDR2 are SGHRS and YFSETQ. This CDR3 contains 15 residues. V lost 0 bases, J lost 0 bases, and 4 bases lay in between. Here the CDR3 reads CASSLGSSGANVLTF. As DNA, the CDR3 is TGCGCCAGCAGCTTGGGCAGCTCTGGGGCCAACGTCCTGACTTTC.

CDR3 loop: CASSLVRGRDTEAFF. The CDR3 DNA is TGTGCCAGCTCACTTGTTCGGGGGCGAGACACTGAAGCTTTCTTT. The genes are TRBV18 and TRBJ1-1; D perhaps matches TRBD1 (6 bases). CDR1 is KGHSH and CDR2 is LQKENI in the germline V gene. The CDR3 loop spans 15 amino acids. Trimming took off 4 bases at V and 3 bases at J, with 15 bases between the two ends.

The CDR3 reads CASSLDLGEVTDTQYF. The CDR3 coding sequence is TGTGCCAGCAGCTTAGATCTGGGGGAGGTCACAGATACGCAGTATTTT. This rearrangement joins TRBV11-3 to TRBJ2-3, with D possibly matching TRBD2 (6 bases). Trimming removed 0 bases at V and 2 bases at J, with 12 bases between. Per the germline V gene, CDR1 is SGHNT and CDR2 is YENEEA. The CDR3 spans 16 residues.

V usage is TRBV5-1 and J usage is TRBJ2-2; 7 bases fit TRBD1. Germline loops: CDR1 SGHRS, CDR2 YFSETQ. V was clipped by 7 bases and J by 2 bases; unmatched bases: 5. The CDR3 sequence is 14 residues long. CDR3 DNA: TGCGCCAGCTTTGGGACAGTAAACACCGGGGAGCTGTTTTTT. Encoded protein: CASFGTVNTGELFF.

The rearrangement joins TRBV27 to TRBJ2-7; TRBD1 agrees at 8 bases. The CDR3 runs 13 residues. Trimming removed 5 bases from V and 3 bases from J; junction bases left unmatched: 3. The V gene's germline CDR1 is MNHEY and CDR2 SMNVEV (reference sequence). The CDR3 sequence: CASSQQGGYEQYF. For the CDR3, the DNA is TGTGCCAGCAGTCAACAGGGGGGCTACGAGCAGTACTTC.

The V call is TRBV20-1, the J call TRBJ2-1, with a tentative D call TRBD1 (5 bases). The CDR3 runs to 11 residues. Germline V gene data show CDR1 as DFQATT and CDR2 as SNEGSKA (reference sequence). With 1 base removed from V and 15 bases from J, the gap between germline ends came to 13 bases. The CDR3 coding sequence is TGCAGTGCTAGAGTTACAGGCGTTACGTTCTTC. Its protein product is CSARVTGVTFF.